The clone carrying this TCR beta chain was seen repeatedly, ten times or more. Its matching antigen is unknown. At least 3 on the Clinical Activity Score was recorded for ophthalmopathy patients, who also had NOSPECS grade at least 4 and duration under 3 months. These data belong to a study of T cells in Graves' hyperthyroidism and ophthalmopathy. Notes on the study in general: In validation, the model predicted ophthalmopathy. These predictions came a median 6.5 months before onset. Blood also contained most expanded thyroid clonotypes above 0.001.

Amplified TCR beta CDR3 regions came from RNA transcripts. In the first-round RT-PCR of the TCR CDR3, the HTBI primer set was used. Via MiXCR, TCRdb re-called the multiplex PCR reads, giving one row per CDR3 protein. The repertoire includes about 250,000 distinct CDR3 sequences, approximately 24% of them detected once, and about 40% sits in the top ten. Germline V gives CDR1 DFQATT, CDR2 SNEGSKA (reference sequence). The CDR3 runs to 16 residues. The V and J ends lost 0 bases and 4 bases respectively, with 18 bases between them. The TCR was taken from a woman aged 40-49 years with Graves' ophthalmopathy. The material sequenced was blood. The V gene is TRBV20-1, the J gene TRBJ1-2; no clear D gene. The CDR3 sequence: CSAREVRPWMLYGYTF. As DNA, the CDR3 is TGCAGTGCTAGAGAGGTCAGGCCCTGGATGCTCTATGGCTACACCTTC.